A selection of T cell receptor beta chains follows, all from one sample in a study of blood T cell repertoires in COVID-19. Assay used: immunoSEQ multiplex PCR; TCRdb lists only in-frame clones, some missing. The sample lists approximately 160,000 clones; 81% were seen once. Input material: peripheral blood. These receptors all come from a human donor in a cohort sampled during active COVID-19. CDR3s include the opening cysteine and the closing phenylalanine or tryptophan. D genes are given only for firm matches. Some rows mark clone size as missing; the rest say once, few, many or name a class of expanded clone.

cdr3_length: 15; d_call: .; v_call: TRBV6-5; j_call: TRBJ1-1; clone_size: .; cdr3_aa: CASSFNREMNTEAFF; cdr3_nt: TGTGCCAGCAGTTTCAACAGGGAGATGAACACTGAAGCTTTCTTT
cdr3_length: 17; d_call: .; v_call: TRBV28; j_call: TRBJ1-1; clone_size: once; cdr3_aa: CASSPQTWGGVNTEAFF; cdr3_nt: TGTGCCAGCAGCCCGCAAACTTGGGGGGGCGTGAACACTGAAGCTTTCTTT
cdr3_length: 13; d_call: .; v_call: TRBV14; j_call: TRBJ2-1; clone_size: .; cdr3_aa: CASSQDFGNEQFF; cdr3_nt: TGTGCCAGCAGCCAAGATTTCGGGAATGAGCAGTTCTTC
cdr3_length: 16; d_call: TRBD2; v_call: TRBV7-9; j_call: TRBJ2-3; clone_size: .; cdr3_aa: CASRWTSGGDRGTQYF; cdr3_nt: TGTGCCAGCAGGTGGACTAGCGGGGGGGACCGGGGTACGCAGTATTTT
cdr3_length: 11; d_call: .; v_call: TRBV12-3/TRBV12-4; j_call: TRBJ2-1; clone_size: once; cdr3_aa: CASSLKGVQFF; cdr3_nt: TGTGCCAGCAGTTTGAAGGGGGTGCAGTTCTTC
cdr3_length: 12; d_call: .; v_call: TRBV7-8; j_call: TRBJ2-7; clone_size: .; cdr3_aa: CASSLEAVGQYF; cdr3_nt: TGTGCCAGCAGCTTAGAAGCGGTCGGGCAGTACTTC
cdr3_length: 15; d_call: TRBD2; v_call: TRBV11-1; j_call: TRBJ2-3; clone_size: .; cdr3_aa: CASSLSSGSTDTQYF; cdr3_nt: TGTGCCAGCAGCCTATCTAGCGGTAGCACAGATACGCAGTATTTT
cdr3_length: 16; d_call: .; v_call: TRBV11-3; j_call: TRBJ2-2; clone_size: .; cdr3_aa: CASSLDGRVYTGELFF; cdr3_nt: TGTGCCAGCAGCTTAGATGGCAGGGTGTACACCGGGGAGCTGTTTTTT
cdr3_length: 15; d_call: TRBD1; v_call: TRBV14; j_call: TRBJ2-7; clone_size: .; cdr3_aa: CASSPPGQGMGEQYF; cdr3_nt: TGTGCCAGCAGCCCACCGGGACAGGGGATGGGCGAGCAGTACTTC
cdr3_length: 16; d_call: .; v_call: TRBV4-3; j_call: TRBJ2-2; clone_size: .; cdr3_aa: CASSPISTDPTGELFF; cdr3_nt: TGCGCCAGCAGCCCAATTTCGACAGATCCCACCGGGGAGCTGTTTTTT
cdr3_length: 15; d_call: TRBD1; v_call: TRBV7-7; j_call: TRBJ2-7; clone_size: .; cdr3_aa: CASSLGTGGPYEQYF; cdr3_nt: TGTGCCAGCAGCTTAGGCACAGGGGGTCCCTACGAGCAGTACTTC
cdr3_length: 16; d_call: .; v_call: TRBV27; j_call: TRBJ1-2; clone_size: once; cdr3_aa: CASSLIRDKLNYGYTF; cdr3_nt: TGTGCCAGCAGTTTAATTCGGGACAAGCTCAACTATGGCTACACCTTC
cdr3_length: 18; d_call: TRBD2; v_call: TRBV9; j_call: TRBJ2-3; clone_size: .; cdr3_aa: CASSVGPGLASTTDTQYF; cdr3_nt: TGTGCCAGCAGCGTAGGGCCGGGACTAGCGAGCACCACAGATACGCAGTATTTT
cdr3_length: 17; d_call: TRBD2; v_call: TRBV7-3; j_call: TRBJ2-1; clone_size: .; cdr3_aa: CASAEGGRALGYNEQFF; cdr3_nt: TGTGCCAGTGCTGAGGGCGGGAGGGCCCTCGGCTACAATGAGCAGTTCTTC
cdr3_length: 15; d_call: .; v_call: TRBV7-9; j_call: TRBJ1-6; clone_size: few; cdr3_aa: CASSSDRLINSPLHF; cdr3_nt: TGTGCCAGCAGCTCCGACAGGTTAATTAATTCACCCCTCCACTTT
cdr3_length: 13; d_call: TRBD2; v_call: TRBV10-3; j_call: TRBJ2-1; clone_size: .; cdr3_aa: CAIALAGAGEQFF; cdr3_nt: TGTGCCATCGCGCTAGCGGGAGCGGGTGAGCAGTTCTTC
cdr3_length: 15; d_call: TRBD1; v_call: TRBV28; j_call: TRBJ1-1; clone_size: .; cdr3_aa: CASSLGTGVNTEAFF; cdr3_nt: TGTGCCAGCAGTTTGGGGACAGGGGTGAACACTGAAGCTTTCTTT
cdr3_length: 14; d_call: TRBD1; v_call: TRBV29-1; j_call: TRBJ2-2; clone_size: .; cdr3_aa: CSVLVGTATGELFF; cdr3_nt: TGCAGCGTCTTAGTCGGGACAGCCACCGGGGAGCTGTTTTTT
cdr3_length: 14; d_call: .; v_call: TRBV5-1; j_call: TRBJ2-3; clone_size: .; cdr3_aa: CASSLEGVGDTQYF; cdr3_nt: TGCGCCAGCAGCTTGGAGGGGGTAGGAGATACGCAGTATTTT
cdr3_length: 17; d_call: TRBD2; v_call: TRBV19; j_call: TRBJ2-2; clone_size: .; cdr3_aa: CASSPGTSGRYGGELFF; cdr3_nt: TGTGCCAGTAGTCCGGGGACTAGCGGGAGATATGGCGGGGAGCTGTTTTTT
cdr3_length: 17; d_call: TRBD2; v_call: TRBV19; j_call: TRBJ2-7; clone_size: few; cdr3_aa: CASRTTTRTSGKYEQYF; cdr3_nt: TGTGCCAGTAGGACTACGACTCGGACTAGCGGGAAGTACGAGCAGTACTTC
cdr3_length: 15; d_call: .; v_call: TRBV5-5; j_call: TRBJ1-3; clone_size: .; cdr3_aa: CASSLGQGPGNTIYF; cdr3_nt: TGTGCCAGCAGCTTGGGGCAGGGCCCTGGAAACACCATATATTTT
cdr3_length: 13; d_call: .; v_call: TRBV10-3; j_call: TRBJ2-3; clone_size: .; cdr3_aa: CAISAGKLDTQYF; cdr3_nt: TGTGCCATCAGTGCAGGAAAATTAGATACGCAGTATTTT
cdr3_length: 17; d_call: TRBD2; v_call: TRBV4-3; j_call: TRBJ2-4; clone_size: once; cdr3_aa: CASSQERAGGGKNIQYF; cdr3_nt: TGCGCCAGCAGCCAAGAACGGGCGGGAGGAGGGAAAAACATTCAGTACTTC
cdr3_length: 14; d_call: .; v_call: TRBV4-1; j_call: TRBJ1-2; clone_size: .; cdr3_aa: CASSQEWGDYGYTF; cdr3_nt: TGCGCCAGCAGCCAAGAGTGGGGGGACTATGGCTACACCTTC
cdr3_length: 15; d_call: .; v_call: TRBV18; j_call: TRBJ2-4; clone_size: .; cdr3_aa: CASSPRQGRENIQYF; cdr3_nt: TGTGCCAGCTCACCACGACAGGGGAGGGAAAACATTCAGTACTTC
cdr3_length: 15; d_call: .; v_call: TRBV7-3; j_call: TRBJ2-5; clone_size: .; cdr3_aa: CASSPFRGSLETQYF; cdr3_nt: TGTGCCAGCAGCCCATTTCGAGGCAGCCTCGAGACCCAGTACTTC
cdr3_length: 16; d_call: TRBD2; v_call: TRBV7-7; j_call: TRBJ2-1; clone_size: once; cdr3_aa: CASSPSSSGGAGEQFF; cdr3_nt: TGTGCCAGCAGCCCATCCTCTAGCGGGGGGGCCGGGGAGCAGTTCTTC
cdr3_length: 14; d_call: .; v_call: TRBV5-6; j_call: TRBJ2-3; clone_size: once; cdr3_aa: CASSSASRGDTQYF; cdr3_nt: TGTGCCAGCAGCTCTGCCTCCCGGGGAGATACGCAGTATTTT
cdr3_length: 15; d_call: .; v_call: TRBV5-8; j_call: TRBJ2-7; clone_size: once; cdr3_aa: CASSPNWNRVFEQYF; cdr3_nt: TGTGCCAGCAGCCCAAATTGGAACAGGGTTTTCGAGCAGTACTTC
cdr3_length: 14; d_call: TRBD1; v_call: TRBV6-5; j_call: TRBJ2-7; clone_size: .; cdr3_aa: CASSHTAGGHEQYF; cdr3_nt: TGTGCCAGCAGTCACACCGCAGGGGGCCACGAGCAGTACTTC
cdr3_length: 13; d_call: .; v_call: TRBV29-1; j_call: TRBJ1-4; clone_size: .; cdr3_aa: CSVLGLSGEKLFF; cdr3_nt: TGCAGCGTATTAGGACTGAGCGGTGAAAAACTGTTTTTT
cdr3_length: 16; d_call: .; v_call: TRBV3-1/TRBV3-2; j_call: TRBJ1-2; clone_size: once; cdr3_aa: CASSQDNRPQGPTNTF; cdr3_nt: TGTGCCAGCAGCCAAGATAATCGTCCGCAGGGGCCCACAAACACCTTC
cdr3_length: 14; d_call: TRBD1; v_call: TRBV4-1; j_call: TRBJ2-2; clone_size: .; cdr3_aa: CASRQESGGGELFF; cdr3_nt: TGCGCCAGCAGACAAGAGTCAGGGGGCGGGGAGCTGTTTTTT
cdr3_length: 14; d_call: .; v_call: TRBV10-3; j_call: TRBJ1-3; clone_size: .; cdr3_aa: CATSRDTSGNTIYF; cdr3_nt: TGTGCCACCAGCCGGGACACGTCTGGAAACACCATATATTTT